Below are 22 T cell receptor beta chains sequenced from a single sample in a study of human T cells and chemical hapten exposure (dated by TCRdb to the early 2020s). Libraries were built with RACE. Sequenced on a NextSeq 500. Clones were called with MiXCR by TCRdb after fastp trimmed the public reads at Q25, and only in-frame beta chains were retained. Each CDR3 protein gets just one entry, which takes the most common genes and DNA from the rows behind it. This sample has 96,000 or so distinct CDR3 sequences in its table, and 7% to 10% of those were observed once. The ten largest clones capture 2% to 2.5% of the sample. The time point label of this sample denotes: patch test 2, 6 weeks after DPC sensitization. The intended sense of this specimen's treatment or condition label: therapeutic diphenylcyclopropenone sensitization with weekly scalp DPC. The sequencing here drew on whole blood, taken in connection with sensitization to the hapten diphenylcyclopropenone (DPC). The receptors come from a woman aged 40 to 49 with alopecia areata. Some clones in this sample may be carry-over from other donors' samples.

The table lists this clonotype with a few counts. This chain connects TRBV12-3 or TRBV12-4 to TRBJ2-7; TRBD2 aligns across 15 bases. CDR3 length: 15 amino acids. V dropped 7 bases and J dropped 5; count of bases not matched to a gene: 6. This CDR3 reads CASTPGLAGGNEQYF. The CDR3 DNA is TGTGCCAGCACCCCGGGACTAGCGGGAGGAAACGAGCAGTACTTC.

This chain uses TRBV20-1 with TRBJ2-2; D gene ambiguous. Trimming cost V 2 bases and J 9 bases, with 7 bases left between them. This CDR3 has 11 residues. The germline gives CDR1 DFQATT, CDR2 SNEGSKA (reference sequence). The CDR3 here is CSARRGWELFF. DNA for the CDR3: TGCAGTGCTAGACGCGGCTGGGAGCTGTTTTTT.

This clonotype came up a few times. This chain connects TRBV18 to TRBJ1-6; D not resolved. Germline V CDR1 and CDR2: KGHSH, LQKENI. Trimming cost V 2 bases and J 7 bases, with 12 bases left between them. The CDR3 consists of 15 residues. The CDR3 region has the DNA TGTGCCAGCTCACCAGGGTCGGGGAACAATTCACCCCTCCACTTT. It codes for CASSPGSGNNSPLHF.

This clonotype was seen many times. V gene TRBV7-2 combines with J gene TRBJ1-3; no reliable D call. The CDR3 totals 14 residues. V was clipped by 5 bases and J by 4 bases, with 12 bases between them. Germline CDR1 reads SGHTA; CDR2 reads FQGNSA. The CDR3 DNA sequence: TGTGCCAGCAGCCTGGCTAATTTGGGAAACACCATATATTTT. This encodes CASSLANLGNTIYF.

V gene TRBV10-3 combines with J gene TRBJ2-3, with D perhaps matching TRBD1 or TRBD2 (5 bases each). Trimming cost V 6 bases and J 6 bases, with 25 bases left between them. The germline V gene has CDR1 ENHRY and CDR2 SYGVKD. The CDR3 is made up of 17 amino acids. CDR3 residues: CAISQGTRSGASDTQYF. As DNA, the CDR3 is TGTGCCATCAGCCAAGGGACGAGATCTGGGGCTAGTGATACGCAGTATTTT.

This clonotype showed up many times. The chain carries TRBV28 and TRBJ2-7; possibly TRBD2 for D (6 bases). CDR1 MDHEN and CDR2 SYDVKM come from the germline V gene. Trimming took off 2 bases at V and 9 bases at J, with 11 bases between the two ends. The CDR3 is 12 residues long. This chain's CDR3 is CASSLPGRGQYF. The CDR3 DNA sequence: TGTGCCAGCAGTTTACCCGGGCGGGGGCAGTACTTC.

Notes on this clonotype: This may come from a read error, since a much larger clone is one base off. The rearrangement joins TRBV19 to TRBJ1-5, with 8 bases lining up with TRBD1. V dropped 11 bases and J dropped 5; count of bases not matched to a gene: 8. This CDR3 spans 13 amino acids. Germline assignment: CDR1 LNHDA and CDR2 SQIVND (reference sequence). CDR3 protein: CACTSGGDQPQHF. CDR3 DNA sequence: TGTGCCTGTACGTCAGGGGGCGATCAGCCCCAGCATTTT. The full variable domain, in which reference TRBV19 and TRBJ1-5 provide the parts outside the CDR3, is DGGITQSPKYLFRKEGQNVTLSCEQNLNHDAMYWYRQDPGQGLRLIYYSQIVNDFQKGDIAEGYSVSREKKESFPLTVTSAQKNPTAFYLCACTSGGDQPQHFGDGTRLSIL.

There are a few counts of this clonotype. The DNA of the CDR3 is TGCGCCAGCAGCTTAGGCGGGGCAGTGCAAGAGACCCAGTACTTC. It yields the protein CASSLGGAVQETQYF. This rearrangement joins TRBV5-1 to TRBJ2-5; perhaps TRBD2 as D (6 bases). The CDR3 spans 15 residues. Trimming removed 2 bases at V and 2 bases at J, with 13 bases between. Germline V gene lookup returns CDR1 SGHRS and CDR2 YFSETQ.

This clonotype has a handful of counts. The chain uses TRBV19 and TRBJ2-6; 7 nucleotides match TRBD1. From germline, CDR1 is LNHDA and CDR2 SQIVND (reference sequence). The CDR3 length is 15 residues. Unmatched junction bases numbered 5, after V lost 5 bases and J lost 4 bases. This CDR3 is CASSLTGVGANVLTF. CDR3 DNA sequence: TGTGCCAGTAGTCTAACAGGGGTCGGGGCCAACGTCCTGACTTTC.

The V gene is TRBV12-3 or TRBV12-4, the J gene TRBJ2-3; 15 nucleotides agree with TRBD2. CDR3 length: 18 amino acids. J gave up 0 bases and V 6 bases, and 7 bases lay outside the gene matches. The chain's CDR3 is CASSPPGLAGGSTDTQYF. The CDR3 nucleotides read TGTGCCAGCAGCCCTCCGGGACTAGCGGGAGGAAGCACAGATACGCAGTATTTT.

In this sample, this clonotype turned up a few times. The J gene is TRBJ1-4, the V gene TRBV9, with D unresolved. The CDR3 is made up of 19 amino acids. V lost 4 bases and J lost 0, with 22 bases in between. Looked up from germline, CDR1 is SGDLS and CDR2 is YYNGEE. Here the CDR3 DNA reads TGTGCCAGCAGCTCCCGCTATTGCCCAAGGCGGGCAACTAATGAAAAACTGTTTTTT. It translates to CASSSRYCPRRATNEKLFF.

This chain links TRBV12-5 with TRBJ2-3; D is perhaps TRBD2 (7 bases). Looked up from germline, CDR1 is LGHNT and CDR2 is FRNRAP. This CDR3 is 16 amino acids long. V lost 6 bases and J 1 base, leaving 17 bases between the germline ends. CDR3 in amino acids: CASGFAGAPRTDTQYF. Written as DNA, the CDR3 is TGTGCTAGTGGCTTCGCGGGGGCCCCCCGCACAGATACGCAGTATTTT.

This clonotype was observed many times. The chain couples TRBV4-1 to TRBJ1-1, with D unresolved. The CDR3 extends over 14 amino acids. Germline V gene sequence: CDR1 MGHRA, CDR2 YSYEKL. V lost 1 base and J 0 bases, leaving 6 bases between the germline ends. CDR3 amino acids: CASSQGQLNTEAFF. The DNA for the CDR3 is TGCGCCAGCAGCCAAGGGCAGCTGAACACTGAAGCTTTCTTT.

This clonotype was counted many times. The chain carries TRBV28 and TRBJ1-1; unclear D gene. Trimming stripped 1 base from V and 0 bases from J, with 15 bases between. The germline V gene encodes CDR1 MDHEN and CDR2 SYDVKM. CDR3 size: 17 residues. CDR3 protein: CASSLLRGGRVNTEAFF. The CDR3 DNA is TGTGCCAGCAGTTTATTGAGAGGAGGGAGAGTGAACACTGAAGCTTTCTTT.

This clonotype has a handful of counts. The chain has TRBV6-1 and TRBJ2-7; 8 bases map to TRBD1. The junction had 2 bases not matched to a gene; V was cut back by 2 bases and J by 2 bases. There are 14 residues in the CDR3. CDR1 and CDR2 (germline): MNHNS, SASEGT. The CDR3 region is CASSEMDRAYEQYF. CDR3 in DNA: TGTGCCAGCAGTGAAATGGACAGGGCCTACGAGCAGTACTTC.

This clonotype was counted only a few times. The chain carries TRBV25-1 and TRBJ2-2; D gene uncertain. Germline CDR1 reads MGHDK; CDR2 reads SYGVNS. V lost 10 bases, J lost 4 bases, and 13 bases lay in between. This CDR3 region has 13 residues. CDR3 DNA sequence: TGTGCCATCGGACCCTGGGGCACCGGGGAGCTGTTTTTT. This translates into CAIGPWGTGELFF. The full variable domain, with the rest looked up from reference TRBV25-1 and TRBJ2-2, is EADIYQTPRYLVIGTGKKITLECSQTMGHDKMYWYQQDPGMELHLIHYSYGVNSTEKGDLSSESTVSRIRTEHFPLTLESARPSHTSQYLCAIGPWGTGELFFGEGSRLTVL.

This clonotype came up a few times. This chain joins TRBV7-2 and TRBJ2-7, with a weak D call TRBD2 (6 bases). Trimming took off 5 bases at V and 4 bases at J, with 12 bases between the two ends. Germline V gives CDR1 SGHTA, CDR2 FQGNSA. The CDR3 covers 13 residues. The CDR3, as DNA: TGTGCCAGCAGCCCTACCGCGGGATACGAGCAGTACTTC. Its protein is CASSPTAGYEQYF.

Only a few counts were recorded for this clonotype. This chain joins TRBV7-9 and TRBJ2-1; D is perhaps TRBD1 (6 bases). The CDR3 consists of 12 residues. Germline-derived CDR1 and CDR2 are SEHNR and FQNEAQ (reference sequence). The ends were cut back, 3 bases at V and 12 bases at J, with 12 bases in the middle. DNA of the CDR3: TGTGCCAGCAGCTTCCGGGACATCTGGCAGTTCTTC. As protein: CASSFRDIWQFF.

The chain couples TRBV27 to TRBJ2-7; tentative D call: TRBD2 (5 bases). The CDR3 sequence is 13 residues long. V lost 4 bases and J lost 3, with 10 bases in between. The germline gives CDR1 MNHEY, CDR2 SMNVEV (reference sequence). CDR3 residues: CASSSPGSYEQYF. As DNA, the CDR3 is TGTGCCAGCAGTTCCCCGGGAAGCTACGAGCAGTACTTC.

This chain connects TRBV5-1 to TRBJ1-2; no reliable D call. Germline V gene lookup returns CDR1 SGHRS and CDR2 YFSETQ. This CDR3 contains 14 residues. V lost 1 base, J lost 4 bases, and 11 bases lay in between. Written as DNA, the CDR3 is TGCGCCAGCAGCTTGCTGCGCTCGGGCTATGGCTACACCTTC. Amino acid sequence: CASSLLRSGYGYTF. Supplemented by reference TRBV5-1 and TRBJ1-2, the full variable domain reads KAGVTQTPRYLIKTRGQQVTLSCSPISGHRSVSWYQQTPGQGLQFLFEYFSETQRNKGNFPGRFSGRQFSNSRSEMNVSTLELGDSALYLCASSLLRSGYGYTFGSGTRLTVV.

The rearrangement links TRBV29-1 to TRBJ2-5; either TRBD1 or TRBD2 may supply D (6 bases each). From germline, CDR1 is SQVTM and CDR2 ANQGSEA. This CDR3 comprises 14 residues. V dropped 4 bases and J dropped 1 base, with 13 bases sitting between them. The CDR3 DNA sequence: TGCAGCGTTGGTTTAGGGGGGCTCCAAGAGACCCAGTACTTC. As protein: CSVGLGGLQETQYF.

This clonotype was seen ten or more times. The gene calls are TRBV28 and TRBJ2-5; 8 bases align to TRBD2. The CDR3 is 15 residues long. V was pared by 6 bases and J by 5 bases, with 11 bases of the junction left unmatched. CDR1 is MDHEN, CDR2 SYDVKM, per germline. CDR3 in DNA: TGTGCCAGCAGCCCCCCCGGACTAGCTCGCGAGACCCAGTACTTC. It translates to CASSPPGLARETQYF.